Each of the 7 T cell receptor beta chains below was sequenced from the same sample in a study of cytomegalovirus exposure and HLA in healthy donors. 60 Vbeta and 13 Jbeta primers were used in PCR. Generated by immunoSEQ multiplex PCR, the TCRdb table keeps only in-frame clones and is missing some. In all, the sample yields fewer than 85,000 clones. The material sequenced was PBMCs. The receptors originated from a man aged 25 to 40 in good health and CMV-seronegative.

CDR3 sequence reads: CASRRGFEETQYF. CDR3 in DNA: TGTGCCAGCAGGAGAGGGTTTGAAGAGACCCAGTACTTC. This sequence joins TRBV6-1 and TRBJ2-5; a possible D gene is TRBD2 (5 bases). CDR3 length equals 13 residues. The V and J ends lost 6 bases and 3 bases respectively, with 11 bases between them. Germline assignment: CDR1 MNHNS and CDR2 SASEGT.

CDR3 DNA: TGTGCCAGCAGGCCCCTCGGCGGGGACACAGATACGCAGTATTTT. This encodes CASRPLGGDTDTQYF. The chain has TRBV11-3 and TRBJ2-3; tentatively, D is TRBD2 (6 bases). CDR3 length equals 15 residues. Between the trimmed V and J ends, which lost 6 bases and 2 bases, there was a span of 15 bases. CDR1 is SGHNT, CDR2 YENEEA, per germline.

The chain carries TRBV19 and TRBJ2-7, with TRBD1 matching 9 bases. The V gene end was trimmed by 5 bases and the J gene end by 1 base; junction bases not matched to a gene: 6. The CDR3 spans 15 residues. Looked up from germline, CDR1 is LNHDA and CDR2 is SQIVND (reference sequence). The CDR3 DNA is TGTGCCAGTAGTCGACACAGGGGGCAATCCTACGAGCAGTACTTC. It codes for CASSRHRGQSYEQYF.

V gene TRBV29-1 combines with J gene TRBJ2-3; tentatively, D is TRBD2 (6 bases). In germline, CDR1 is SQVTM, CDR2 ANQGSEA. The CDR3 has 13 residues. V dropped 7 bases and J dropped 0 bases, with 11 bases sitting between them. The CDR3 protein is CSAWRDSTDTQYF. DNA of the CDR3: TGCAGCGCTTGGCGGGACAGCACAGATACGCAGTATTTT.

The V and J genes are TRBV2 and TRBJ2-3, with 9 positions matching TRBD2. V was pared by 2 bases and J by 6 bases, with 9 bases of the junction left unmatched. CDR1 and CDR2 (germline): SNHLY, FYNNEI. CDR3 length equals 16 residues. DNA for the CDR3: TGTGCCAGCAGTGAAAGAGTAGCGGGGGTGGTCGATACGCAGTATTTT. It specifies CASSERVAGVVDTQYF.

The rearrangement joins TRBV6-6 to TRBJ2-1; D not resolved. This CDR3 comprises 14 residues. Germline-derived CDR1 and CDR2 are MNHNY and SVGAGI (reference sequence). With 4 bases removed from V and 5 bases from J, the gap between germline ends came to 12 bases. The CDR3 DNA reads as TGTGCCAGCAGTTCCCGAGGCAGCGACAATGAGCAGTTCTTC. Encoded protein: CASSSRGSDNEQFF.

The chain uses TRBV5-1 and TRBJ1-2; D call uncertain. The CDR3 is 13 residues long. The germline gives CDR1 SGHRS, CDR2 YFSETQ. The ends were cut back, 1 base at V and 4 bases at J, with 8 bases in the middle. The chain's CDR3 is CASSLSGVYGYTF. Here the CDR3 DNA reads TGCGCCAGCAGCTTGTCGGGAGTCTATGGCTACACCTTC.